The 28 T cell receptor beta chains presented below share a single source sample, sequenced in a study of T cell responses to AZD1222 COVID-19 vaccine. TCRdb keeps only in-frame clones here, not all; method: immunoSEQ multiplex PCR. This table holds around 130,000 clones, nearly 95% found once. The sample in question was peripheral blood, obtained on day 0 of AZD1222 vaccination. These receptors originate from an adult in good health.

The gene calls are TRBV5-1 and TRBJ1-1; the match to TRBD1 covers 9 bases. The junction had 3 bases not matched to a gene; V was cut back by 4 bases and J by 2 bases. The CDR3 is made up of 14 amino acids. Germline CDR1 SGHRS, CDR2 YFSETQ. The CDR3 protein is CASSEGQGNTEAFF. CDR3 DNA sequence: TGCGCCAGCAGCGAGGGACAGGGAAACACTGAAGCTTTCTTT.

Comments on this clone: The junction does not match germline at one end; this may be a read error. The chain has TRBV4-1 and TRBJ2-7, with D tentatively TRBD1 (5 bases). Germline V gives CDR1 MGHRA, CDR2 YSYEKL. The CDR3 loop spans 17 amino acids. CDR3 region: CASNQALDSYLSYEQYF. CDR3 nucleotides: TGCGCCAGCAACCAAGCGCTCGACAGCTACCTCTCCTACGAGCAGTACTTC.

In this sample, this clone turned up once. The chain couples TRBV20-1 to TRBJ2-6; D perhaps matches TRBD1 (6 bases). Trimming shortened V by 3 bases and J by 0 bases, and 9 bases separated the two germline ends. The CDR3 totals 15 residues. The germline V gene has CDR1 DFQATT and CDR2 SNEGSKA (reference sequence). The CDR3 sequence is CSASGRGSGANVLTF. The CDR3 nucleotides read TGCAGTGCTAGTGGCAGGGGCTCTGGGGCCAACGTCCTGACTTTC.

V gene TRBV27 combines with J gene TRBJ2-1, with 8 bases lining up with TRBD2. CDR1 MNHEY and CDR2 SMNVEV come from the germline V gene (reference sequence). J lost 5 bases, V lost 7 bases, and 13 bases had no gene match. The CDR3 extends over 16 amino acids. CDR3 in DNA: TGTGCCAGCACCAGACCCACTAGCGGCGGAGACAATGAGCAGTTCTTC. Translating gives CASTRPTSGGDNEQFF.

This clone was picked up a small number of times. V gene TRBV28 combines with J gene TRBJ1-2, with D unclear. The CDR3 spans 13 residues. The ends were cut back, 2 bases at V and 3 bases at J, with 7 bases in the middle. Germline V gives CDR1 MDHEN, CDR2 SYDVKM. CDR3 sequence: CASSLGYYYGYTF. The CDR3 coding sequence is TGTGCCAGCAGTTTAGGGTATTACTATGGCTACACCTTC.

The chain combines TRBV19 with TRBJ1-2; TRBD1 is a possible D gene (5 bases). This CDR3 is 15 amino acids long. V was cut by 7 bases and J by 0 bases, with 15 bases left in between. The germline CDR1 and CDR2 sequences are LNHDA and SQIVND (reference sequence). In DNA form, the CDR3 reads TGTGCCAGTAAACCATTCGGGGGGGCTAACTATGGCTACACCTTC. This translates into CASKPFGGANYGYTF.

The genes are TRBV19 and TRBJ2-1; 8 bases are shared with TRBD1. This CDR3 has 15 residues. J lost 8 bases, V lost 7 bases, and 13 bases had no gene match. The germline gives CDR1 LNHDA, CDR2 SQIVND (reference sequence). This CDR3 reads CASTLGGQGGDEQFF. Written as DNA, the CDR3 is TGTGCCAGTACCCTCGGAGGACAGGGAGGCGATGAGCAGTTCTTC.

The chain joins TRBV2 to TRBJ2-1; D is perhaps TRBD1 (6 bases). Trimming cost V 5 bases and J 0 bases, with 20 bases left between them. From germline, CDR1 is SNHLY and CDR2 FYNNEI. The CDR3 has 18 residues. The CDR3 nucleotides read TGTGCCAGCAGTCCAAGGGTAGGACAGTTAAACTCCTACAATGAGCAGTTCTTC. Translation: CASSPRVGQLNSYNEQFF.

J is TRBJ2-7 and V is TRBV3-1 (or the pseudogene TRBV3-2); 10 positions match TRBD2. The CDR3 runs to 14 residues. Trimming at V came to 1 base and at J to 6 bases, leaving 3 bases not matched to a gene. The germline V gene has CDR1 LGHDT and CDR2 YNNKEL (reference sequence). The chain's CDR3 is CASSQGTSGSEQYF. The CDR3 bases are TGTGCCAGCAGCCAAGGGACTAGCGGCTCCGAGCAGTACTTC.

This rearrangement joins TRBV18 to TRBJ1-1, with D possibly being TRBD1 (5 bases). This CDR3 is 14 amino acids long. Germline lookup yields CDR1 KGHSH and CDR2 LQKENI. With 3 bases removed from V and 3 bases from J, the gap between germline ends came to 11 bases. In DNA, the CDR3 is TGTGCCAGCTCACCCCGATGGGGGGACACTGAAGCTTTCTTT. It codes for CASSPRWGDTEAFF.

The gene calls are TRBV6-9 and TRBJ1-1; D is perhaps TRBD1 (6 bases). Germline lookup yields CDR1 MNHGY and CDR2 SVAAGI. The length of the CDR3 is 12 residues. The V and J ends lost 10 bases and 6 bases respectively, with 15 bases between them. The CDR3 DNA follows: TGTGCCAATCCACAGGGCTTCCCTGAAGCTTTCTTT. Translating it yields CANPQGFPEAFF.

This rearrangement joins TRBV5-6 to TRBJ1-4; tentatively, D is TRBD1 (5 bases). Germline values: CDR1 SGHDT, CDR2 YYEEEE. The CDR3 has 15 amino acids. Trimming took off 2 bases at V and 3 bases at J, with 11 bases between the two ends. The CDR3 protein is CASSFQGAANEKLFF. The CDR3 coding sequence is TGTGCCAGCAGCTTTCAGGGAGCAGCTAATGAAAAACTGTTTTTT.

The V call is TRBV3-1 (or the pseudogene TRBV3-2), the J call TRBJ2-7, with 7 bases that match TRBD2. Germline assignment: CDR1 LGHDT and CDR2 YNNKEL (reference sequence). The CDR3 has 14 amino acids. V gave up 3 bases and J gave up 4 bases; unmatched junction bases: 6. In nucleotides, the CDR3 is TGTGCCAGCAGCCAGGGTAGCGGGTCTTACGAGCAGTACTTC. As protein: CASSQGSGSYEQYF.

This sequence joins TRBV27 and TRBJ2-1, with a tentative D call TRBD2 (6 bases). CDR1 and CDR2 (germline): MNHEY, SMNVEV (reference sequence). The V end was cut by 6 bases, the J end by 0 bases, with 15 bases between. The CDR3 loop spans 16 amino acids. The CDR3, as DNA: TGTGCCAGCAGGGAGGGGCCTGGTTCCTCCTACAATGAGCAGTTCTTC. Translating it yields CASREGPGSSYNEQFF.

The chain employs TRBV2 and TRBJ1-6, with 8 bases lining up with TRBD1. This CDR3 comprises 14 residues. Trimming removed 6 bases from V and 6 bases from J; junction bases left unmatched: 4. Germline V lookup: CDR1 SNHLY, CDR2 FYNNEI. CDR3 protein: CASRRQGTNSPLHF. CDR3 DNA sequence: TGTGCCAGCAGGCGACAGGGGACTAATTCACCCCTCCACTTT.

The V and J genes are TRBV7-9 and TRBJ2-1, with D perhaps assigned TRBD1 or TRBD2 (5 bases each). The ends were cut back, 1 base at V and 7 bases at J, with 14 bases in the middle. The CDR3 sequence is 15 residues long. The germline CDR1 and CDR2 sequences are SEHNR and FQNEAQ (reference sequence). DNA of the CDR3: TGTGCCAGCAGCTTAGAACGAGGGGCAGGTAATGAGCAGTTCTTC. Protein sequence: CASSLERGAGNEQFF.

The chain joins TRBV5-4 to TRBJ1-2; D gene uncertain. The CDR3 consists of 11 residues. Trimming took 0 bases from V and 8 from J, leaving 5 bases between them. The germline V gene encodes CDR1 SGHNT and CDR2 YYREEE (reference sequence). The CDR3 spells CASSLAGGYTF. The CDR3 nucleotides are TGTGCCAGCAGCTTGGCGGGCGGCTACACCTTC.

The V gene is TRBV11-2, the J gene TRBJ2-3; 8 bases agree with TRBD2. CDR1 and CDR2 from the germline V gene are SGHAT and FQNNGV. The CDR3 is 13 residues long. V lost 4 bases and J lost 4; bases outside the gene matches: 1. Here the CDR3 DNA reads TGTGCCAGCAGCTACGGGGGGGCAGATACGCAGTATTTT. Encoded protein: CASSYGGADTQYF.

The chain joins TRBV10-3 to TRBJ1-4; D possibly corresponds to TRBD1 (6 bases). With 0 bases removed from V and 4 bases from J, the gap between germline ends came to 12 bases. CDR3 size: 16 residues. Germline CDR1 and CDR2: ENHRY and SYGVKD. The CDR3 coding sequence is TGTGCCATCAGTGAGTCGACACAGGGAGTTAATGAAAAACTGTTTTTT. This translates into CAISESTQGVNEKLFF.

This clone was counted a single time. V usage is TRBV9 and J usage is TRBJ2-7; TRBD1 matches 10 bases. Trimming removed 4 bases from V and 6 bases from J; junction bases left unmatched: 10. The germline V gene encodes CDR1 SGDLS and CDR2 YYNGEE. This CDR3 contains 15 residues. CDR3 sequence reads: CASSTTGTGEGEQYF. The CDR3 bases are TGTGCCAGCAGCACCACCGGGACAGGGGAAGGCGAGCAGTACTTC.

The CDR3: CASSLDRGVSPLHF. The CDR3 DNA reads as TGTGCCAGCAGTCTGGACAGGGGTGTGTCACCCCTCCACTTT. J is TRBJ1-6 and V is TRBV27; TRBD1 matches 9 bases. This CDR3 has 14 amino acids. Germline V gene sequence: CDR1 MNHEY, CDR2 SMNVEV (reference sequence). Trimming removed 5 bases from V and 10 bases from J; junction bases left unmatched: 6.

CDR3 loop: CASTSNQPQHF. The CDR3 DNA is TGTGCCAGCACCTCAAATCAGCCCCAGCATTTT. The rearrangement uses TRBV12-3 or TRBV12-4 and TRBJ1-5; no firm D call. Between the trimmed V and J ends, which lost 7 bases and 4 bases, there was a span of 5 bases. The CDR3 extends over 11 amino acids.

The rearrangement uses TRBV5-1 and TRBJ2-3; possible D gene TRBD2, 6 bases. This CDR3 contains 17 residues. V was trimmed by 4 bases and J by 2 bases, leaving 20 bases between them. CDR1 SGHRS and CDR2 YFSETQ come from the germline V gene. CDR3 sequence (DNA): TGCGCCAGCAGCGGGGGGATGGCGGCATGGGTCACAGATACGCAGTATTTT. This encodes CASSGGMAAWVTDTQYF.

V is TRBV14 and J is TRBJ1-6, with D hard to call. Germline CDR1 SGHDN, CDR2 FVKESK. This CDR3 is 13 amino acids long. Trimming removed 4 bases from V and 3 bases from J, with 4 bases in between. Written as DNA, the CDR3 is TGTGCCAGCAGCCCCAACTATAATTCACCCCTCCACTTT. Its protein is CASSPNYNSPLHF.

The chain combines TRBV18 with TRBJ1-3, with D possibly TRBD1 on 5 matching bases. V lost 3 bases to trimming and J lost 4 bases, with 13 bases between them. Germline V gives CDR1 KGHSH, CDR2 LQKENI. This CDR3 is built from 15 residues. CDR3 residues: CASSPGAGSGNTIYF. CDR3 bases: TGTGCCAGCTCACCCGGGGCAGGTTCAGGAAACACCATATATTTT.

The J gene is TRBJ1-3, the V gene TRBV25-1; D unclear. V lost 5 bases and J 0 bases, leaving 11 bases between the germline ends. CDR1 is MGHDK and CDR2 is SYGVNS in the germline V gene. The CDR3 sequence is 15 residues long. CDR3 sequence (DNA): TGTGCCAGCAGTCCTAACAGTTTCTCTGGAAACACCATATATTTT. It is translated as CASSPNSFSGNTIYF.

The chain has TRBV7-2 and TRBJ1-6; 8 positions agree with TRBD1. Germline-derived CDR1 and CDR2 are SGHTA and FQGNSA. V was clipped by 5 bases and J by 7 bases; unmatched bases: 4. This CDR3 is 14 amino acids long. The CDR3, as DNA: TGTGCCAGCAGCAGGACAGGGTTGAATTCACCCCTCCACTTT. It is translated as CASSRTGLNSPLHF.

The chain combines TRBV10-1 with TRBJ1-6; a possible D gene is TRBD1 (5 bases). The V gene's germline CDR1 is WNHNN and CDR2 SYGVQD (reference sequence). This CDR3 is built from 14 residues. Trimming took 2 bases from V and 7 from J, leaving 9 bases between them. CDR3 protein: CASSEGQWNSPLHF. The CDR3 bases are TGCGCCAGCAGTGAGGGACAATGGAATTCACCCCTCCACTTT.